This T cell receptor (beta chain) derives from a study of neurological immune-mediated disorders. With respect to this clonotype: Antigen: not known.

Source material was 2 million unsorted PBMCs, stored at -80 °C in RNAlater. Findings and caveats of the study: Multiple sclerosis patients had less TCR clonal expansion than even healthy controls, unlike HTLV-1-associated myelopathy.

Each CDR3 protein gets one entry after TCRdb re-called the 5' RACE reads with MiXCR. The sample yields 70,000 or so distinct CDR3 sequences, around 5% seen once. Material for sequencing was PBMCs. This TCR came from a woman under 40 with multiple sclerosis.

The CDR3 loop is CASSLALGGDTEAFF. For the CDR3, the DNA is TGTGCCAGCAGCTTAGCTCTGGGAGGGGACACTGAAGCTTTCTTT. V is TRBV7-9 and J is TRBJ1-1; D might be TRBD1 (5 bases). The germline CDR1 and CDR2 sequences are SEHNR and FQNEAQ (reference sequence). V lost 0 bases to trimming and J lost 3 bases, with 11 bases between them. CDR3 length equals 15 residues.